The sequence of this T cell receptor beta chain was determined in a study of cytomegalovirus exposure and HLA in healthy donors. Study-wide results and limits: It has been reported that TCR beta sequences accurately predicted the HLA-A and HLA-B alleles of most subjects.

The PCR was carried out with 60 Vbeta primers and 13 Jbeta primers. The table came from immunoSEQ multiplex PCR; TCRdb's copy has only in-frame clones and leaves some out. The listing records about 91,000 clones. CDR3 size: 15 residues. CDR1 SGHVS and CDR2 FNYEAQ come from the germline V gene. Of note for this clone: Its target is unknown.

The chain couples TRBV7-6 to TRBJ2-5; 8 positions agree with TRBD2. The J call is in doubt because the DNA end fits TRBJ2-7 better. Sequencing used PBMCs. This TCR was sampled from a woman aged 25 to 39 in good health and CMV-seronegative. CDR3 in amino acids: CASSSISGVSYEQYF. The CDR3 DNA is TGTGCCAGCAGCTCAATTAGCGGGGTCTCCTACGAGCAGTACTTC.